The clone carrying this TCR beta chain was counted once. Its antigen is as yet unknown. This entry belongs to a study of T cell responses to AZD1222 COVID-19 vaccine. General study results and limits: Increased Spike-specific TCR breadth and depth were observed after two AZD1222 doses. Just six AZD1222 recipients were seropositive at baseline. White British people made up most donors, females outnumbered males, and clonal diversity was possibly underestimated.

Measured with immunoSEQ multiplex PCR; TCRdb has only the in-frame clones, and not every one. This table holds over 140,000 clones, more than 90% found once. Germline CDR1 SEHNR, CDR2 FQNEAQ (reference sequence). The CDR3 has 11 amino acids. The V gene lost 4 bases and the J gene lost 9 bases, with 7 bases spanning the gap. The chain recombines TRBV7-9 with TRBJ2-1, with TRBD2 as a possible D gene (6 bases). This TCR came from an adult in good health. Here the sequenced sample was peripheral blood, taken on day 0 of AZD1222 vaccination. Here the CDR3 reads CASSWRGEQFF. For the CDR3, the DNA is TGTGCCAGCAGCTGGAGGGGTGAGCAGTTCTTC.